A single sample gave rise to the 21 T cell receptor beta chains below, sequenced in a study of T cell responses to AZD1222 COVID-19 vaccine. Profiling relied on immunoSEQ multiplex PCR, and the TCRdb table lists in-frame clones only, not all of them. Among 120,000 or so clones listed, more than 90% were seen once. The sample in question was peripheral blood, obtained 28 days after the second AZD1222 dose. These receptors were obtained from an adult who received the AZD1222 COVID-19 vaccine.

The J gene is TRBJ1-2, the V gene TRBV10-3; D may be TRBD1 (6 bases). Germline CDR1 and CDR2: ENHRY and SYGVKD. The V end was cut by 3 bases, the J end by 6 bases, with 14 bases between. This CDR3 contains 14 residues. CDR3 sequence (DNA): TGTGCCATCAGTGAAGGGGGATTCTCGGATGGCTACACCTTC. Its translation: CAISEGGFSDGYTF.

The chain is built from TRBV28 and TRBJ1-6; maybe TRBD1 (5 bases). The CDR3 is 18 amino acids. The germline V and J ends were trimmed by 0 bases and 7 bases, with 19 bases remaining between them. Germline CDR1 and CDR2: MDHEN and SYDVKM. CDR3 DNA: TGTGCCAGCAGTTTATGGAGACGGAAGGCCAGGGACAATTCACCCCTCCACTTT. Translated, it gives CASSLWRRKARDNSPLHF.

The chain has TRBV4-1 and TRBJ1-4; weak D call: TRBD1 (5 bases). CDR1 and CDR2 (germline): MGHRA, YSYEKL. Trimming stripped 1 base from V and 3 bases from J, with 9 bases between. The CDR3 totals 15 residues. CDR3 sequence (DNA): TGCGCCAGCAGCCAAGTGGGGGGGGCTAATGAAAAACTGTTTTTT. Translated: CASSQVGGANEKLFF.

V usage is TRBV7-2 and J usage is TRBJ2-7; D call uncertain. The CDR3 length is 16 residues. The V and J ends lost 1 base and 2 bases respectively, with 15 bases between them. Germline V gene data show CDR1 as SGHTA and CDR2 as FQGNSA. The DNA of the CDR3 is TGTGCCAGCAGCTTAGGTGGTGTCACTTCGACCTACGAGCAGTACTTC. This translates into CASSLGGVTSTYEQYF.

The CDR3 sequence: CASSFPPSYEQYF. For the CDR3, the DNA is TGTGCCAGCAGTTTCCCTCCCTCCTACGAGCAGTACTTC. V and J are TRBV28 and TRBJ2-7; D unclear. Trimming left V 3 bases short and J 0 bases short, with 6 bases between. This CDR3 spans 13 amino acids. CDR1 and CDR2 from the germline V gene are MDHEN and SYDVKM.

The V and J genes are TRBV28 and TRBJ1-6; D ambiguous. Germline CDR1 reads MDHEN; CDR2 reads SYDVKM. The V and J ends lost 1 base and 13 bases respectively, with 2 bases between them. CDR3 length: 10 residues. The CDR3 spells CASSLSPLHF. Here the CDR3 DNA reads TGTGCCAGCAGTTTATCCCCCCTCCACTTT.

The gene calls are TRBV19 and TRBJ1-4; 8 bases agree with TRBD1. The CDR3 is 13 amino acids. Germline V gene data show CDR1 as LNHDA and CDR2 as SQIVND (reference sequence). V shed 10 bases, J shed 8 bases, and the junction held 9 bases outside the gene matches. As DNA, the CDR3 is TGTGCCACCGCCAGGGGGCTCGGGGAAAAACTGTTTTTT. Protein: CATARGLGEKLFF. Using reference TRBV19 and TRBJ1-4 for the parts outside the CDR3, the full variable domain is DGGITQSPKYLFRKEGQNVTLSCEQNLNHDAMYWYRQDPGQGLRLIYYSQIVNDFQKGDIAEGYSVSREKKESFPLTVTSAQKNPTAFYLCATARGLGEKLFFGSGTQLSVL.

The rearrangement joins TRBV5-5 to TRBJ2-7; unclear D gene. The CDR3 has 13 amino acids. V was clipped by 4 bases and J by 3 bases, with 11 bases between them. In germline, CDR1 is SGHKS, CDR2 YYEKEE (reference sequence). The CDR3 DNA follows: TGTGCCAGCAGCCCTACGCCTAACTACGAGCAGTACTTC. Residues: CASSPTPNYEQYF. Drawing the rest from reference TRBV5-5 and TRBJ2-7, the complete variable domain is DAGVTQSPTHLIKTRGQQVTLRCSPISGHKSVSWYQQVLGQGPQFIFQYYEKEERGRGNFPDRFSARQFPNYSSELNVNALLLGDSALYLCASSPTPNYEQYFGPGTRLTVT.

The J gene is TRBJ2-7, the V gene TRBV10-3; no reliable D call. The CDR3 has 14 residues. Germline CDR1 is ENHRY and CDR2 is SYGVKD. V lost 2 bases and J 0 bases, leaving 8 bases between the germline ends. CDR3 DNA: TGTGCCATCAGTGAGGGGTTCTTCTCCTACGAGCAGTACTTC. Protein sequence: CAISEGFFSYEQYF.

The chain combines TRBV6-2 or TRBV6-3 with TRBJ2-6, with 9 bases fitting TRBD2. Germline CDR1 and CDR2: MNHEY and SVGEGT. With 2 bases clipped from V and 0 bases from J, the junction kept 5 bases outside the gene matches. This CDR3 has 18 residues. The CDR3 DNA reads as TGTGCCAGCAGTTACCACCGCGGGGGGGACTCTGGGGCCAACGTCCTGACTTTC. This encodes CASSYHRGGDSGANVLTF.

The chain uses TRBV6-2 or TRBV6-3 and TRBJ2-2; D remains ambiguous. CDR3 length equals 18 residues. The V and J ends lost 0 bases and 6 bases respectively, with 20 bases between them. Germline V gives CDR1 MNHEY, CDR2 SVGEGT. The DNA of the CDR3 is TGTGCCAGCAGTTACTCTCCGGGCGGATTAATTTCTCCCGGGGAGCTGTTTTTT. Translation: CASSYSPGGLISPGELFF.

V and J are TRBV27 and TRBJ2-1; D ambiguous. The germline V gene encodes CDR1 MNHEY and CDR2 SMNVEV (reference sequence). The CDR3 sequence is 13 residues long. The V and J ends lost 3 bases and 3 bases respectively, with 6 bases between them. The CDR3, as DNA: TGTGCCAGCAGTTTCAGGTACTACAATGAGCAGTTCTTC. Translating it yields CASSFRYYNEQFF.

This chain links TRBV5-5 with TRBJ1-2; TRBD1 matches 8 bases. This CDR3 contains 16 residues. Per the germline V gene, CDR1 is SGHKS and CDR2 is YYEKEE (reference sequence). Trimming took 6 bases from V and 4 from J; bases not matched to a gene: 14. This CDR3 is CASILGPGGEGYGYTF. DNA for the CDR3: TGTGCCAGCATCCTAGGCCCAGGGGGCGAGGGCTATGGCTACACCTTC.

V usage is TRBV14 and J usage is TRBJ2-2, with a tentative D call TRBD1 (6 bases). V was trimmed by 0 bases and J by 8 bases, leaving 13 bases between them. This CDR3 is 15 amino acids long. The germline CDR1 and CDR2 sequences are SGHDN and FVKESK. The CDR3 region is CASSQDRDRRGELFF. For the CDR3, the DNA is TGTGCCAGCAGCCAAGATCGCGACAGGAGGGGGGAGCTGTTTTTT.

The chain recombines TRBV10-1 with TRBJ2-5; 8 nucleotides match TRBD2. CDR3 size: 20 residues. The V and J ends lost 6 bases and 0 bases, in that order; junction bases with no gene match: 21. Germline loops: CDR1 WNHNN, CDR2 SYGVQD (reference sequence). CDR3 amino acids: CASREAPYGAGDLYQETQYF. The CDR3 coding sequence is TGCGCCAGCAGGGAAGCCCCCTATGGAGCGGGGGACCTGTACCAAGAGACCCAGTACTTC.

The chain employs TRBV6-5 and TRBJ1-4, with D tentatively TRBD1 (5 bases). CDR1 MNHEY and CDR2 SVGAGI come from the germline V gene. The CDR3 consists of 14 residues. Trimming cost V 7 bases and J 6 bases, with 15 bases left between them. CDR3 amino acids: CASKLGRLDEKLFF. DNA for the CDR3: TGTGCCAGCAAGTTGGGACGCCTAGATGAAAAACTGTTTTTT.

The V call is TRBV6-1, the J call TRBJ2-7; no firm D call. The germline V and J ends were trimmed by 5 bases and 7 bases, with 9 bases remaining between them. Germline lookup yields CDR1 MNHNS and CDR2 SASEGT. CDR3 length equals 11 residues. This CDR3 reads CASSNQWEQYF. In DNA, the CDR3 is TGTGCCAGCAGTAACCAGTGGGAGCAGTACTTC.

This sequence joins TRBV20-1 and TRBJ2-4; D possibly corresponds to TRBD2 (6 bases). Per germline, CDR1 DFQATT and CDR2 SNEGSKA (reference sequence). Trimming removed 6 bases from V and 0 bases from J, with 15 bases in between. CDR3 length equals 15 residues. The chain's CDR3 is CSASRRDLAKNIQYF. CDR3 bases: TGCAGTGCGAGTCGGAGGGACCTAGCCAAAAACATTCAGTACTTC.

The rearrangement links TRBV3-1 (or the pseudogene TRBV3-2) to TRBJ2-3; D is unresolved. Per the germline V gene, CDR1 is LGHDT and CDR2 is YNNKEL (reference sequence). V was pared by 4 bases and J by 3 bases, with 11 bases between. The CDR3 sequence is 14 residues long. The CDR3 loop reads CASSPYFQTDTQYF. The CDR3 DNA follows: TGTGCCAGCAGCCCTTACTTCCAGACAGATACGCAGTATTTT.

V and J are TRBV4-2 and TRBJ2-7; 9 nucleotides agree with TRBD2. The CDR3 contains 15 residues. J was trimmed by 2 bases and V by 9 bases; bases with no gene match: 11. Germline CDR1 LGHNA, CDR2 YNFKEQ. The CDR3 spells CASSPGRGGPYEQYF. The CDR3 region has the DNA TGTGCCAGTTCCCCCGGGCGGGGGGGCCCCTACGAGCAGTACTTC.

V gene TRBV9 combines with J gene TRBJ2-7; 9 bases map to TRBD1. Germline values: CDR1 SGDLS, CDR2 YYNGEE. J lost 3 bases, V lost 3 bases, and 10 bases had no gene match. The CDR3 totals 16 residues. CDR3 nucleotide sequence: TGTGCCAGCAGCGAGACCCAGGGACAGGGCGTCTACGAGCAGTACTTC. Its translation is CASSETQGQGVYEQYF.